This T cell receptor beta chain was sequenced during a study of technical replicates of blood from a handful of donors. The V gene's germline CDR1 is SGHRS and CDR2 YFSETQ. CDR3 size: 16 residues. V gave up 2 bases and J gave up 3 bases; unmatched junction bases: 9. Assay used: immunoSEQ multiplex PCR; TCRdb lists only in-frame clones, some missing. The table lists tens of thousands of clones, about 90% of them singletons. The V gene is TRBV5-1, the J gene TRBJ2-7, with 9 nucleotides matching TRBD2. Sequenced sample: PBMCs. The TCR originated in a human donor in good health. Some clones in this sample may be carry-over from other donors' samples. The CDR3 sequence is CASSLSRREGRYEQYF. As DNA, the CDR3 is TGCGCCAGCAGCTTATCCCGGCGGGAGGGCCGCTACGAGCAGTACTTC. Based on the CDR3 plus reference TRBV5-1 and TRBJ2-7, the full variable domain is KAGVTQTPRYLIKTRGQQVTLSCSPISGHRSVSWYQQTPGQGLQFLFEYFSETQRNKGNFPGRFSGRQFSNSRSEMNVSTLELGDSALYLCASSLSRREGRYEQYFGPGTRLTVT.